This T cell receptor beta chain emerged from a study of PD-1 blockade in classical Hodgkin lymphoma. CDR1 is SGHNT and CDR2 is YENEEA in the germline V gene. The length of the CDR3 is 14 residues. With 5 bases removed from V and 1 base from J, the gap between germline ends came to 8 bases. Study-level points and caveats: Newly diagnosed patients had baseline TCR diversity that was reportedly lower than that of healthy donors. Exclusion applied to patients who initiated nivolumab less than 1 year following ASCT. The diversity seen at baseline in complete responders resembled that of newly diagnosed patients.

Comment on this clone: What it binds is not known.

Every patient experienced relapse after autologous stem cell transplantation, and brentuximab vedotin exposure varied. Complete response, partial response or progressive disease constituted the best response categories observed. Data came from immunoSEQ multiplex PCR; TCRdb stores just in-frame clones and leaves some out. The sample has 15,000 to 20,000 clones; roughly 82% are singletons. The chain has TRBV11-3 and TRBJ2-2; maybe TRBD1 (5 bases). The sample in question was peripheral blood mononuclear cells (PBMCs), obtained before the second cycle of nivolumab. This clonotype was sampled from a human donor with classical Hodgkin lymphoma. The CDR3 DNA reads as TGTGCCAGCAGCCGTACAGGGAACACCGGGGAGCTGTTTTTT. Amino acid sequence: CASSRTGNTGELFF.